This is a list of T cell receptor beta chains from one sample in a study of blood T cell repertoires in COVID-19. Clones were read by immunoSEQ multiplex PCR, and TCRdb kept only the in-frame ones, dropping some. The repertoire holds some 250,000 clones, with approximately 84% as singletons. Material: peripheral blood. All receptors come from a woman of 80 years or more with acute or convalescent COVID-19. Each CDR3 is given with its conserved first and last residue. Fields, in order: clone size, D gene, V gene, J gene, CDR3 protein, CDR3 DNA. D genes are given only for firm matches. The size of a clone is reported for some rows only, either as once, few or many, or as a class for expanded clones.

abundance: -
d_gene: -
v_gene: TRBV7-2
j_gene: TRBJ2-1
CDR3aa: CASSLALLSRVNEQFF
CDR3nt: TGTGCCAGCAGCTTAGCCCTACTATCCAGGGTCAATGAGCAGTTCTTC

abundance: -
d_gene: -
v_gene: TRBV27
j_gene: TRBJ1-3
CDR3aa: CASRRTTGSGNTIYF
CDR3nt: TGTGCCAGCAGGAGGACGACAGGATCTGGAAACACCATATATTTT

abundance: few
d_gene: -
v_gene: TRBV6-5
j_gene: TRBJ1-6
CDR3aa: CASSYSEGGSPLHF
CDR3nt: TGTGCCAGCAGTTACTCGGAAGGGGGTTCACCCCTCCACTTT

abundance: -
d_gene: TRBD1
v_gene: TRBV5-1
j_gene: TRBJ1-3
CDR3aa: CASSPRTGGTGNTIYF
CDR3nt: TGCGCCAGCAGCCCCCGGACAGGGGGGACTGGAAACACCATATATTTT

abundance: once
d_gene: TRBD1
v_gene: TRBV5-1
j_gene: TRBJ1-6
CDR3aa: CASSPGTGGSPLHF
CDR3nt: TGCGCCAGCAGCCCCGGGACAGGGGGTTCACCCCTCCACTTT

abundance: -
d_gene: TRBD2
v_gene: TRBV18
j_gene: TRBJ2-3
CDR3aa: CASSPLVKTSGLSDTQYF
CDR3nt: TGTGCCAGCTCACCCCTCGTAAAGACTAGCGGCCTGTCGGATACGCAGTATTTT

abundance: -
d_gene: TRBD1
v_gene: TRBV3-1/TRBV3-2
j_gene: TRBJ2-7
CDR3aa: CASSQSGAGGFEQYF
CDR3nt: TGTGCCAGCAGCCAATCGGGGGCAGGGGGCTTCGAGCAGTACTTC

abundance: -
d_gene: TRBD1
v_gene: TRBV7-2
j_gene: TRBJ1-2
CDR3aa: CASSLLTGAARGYTF
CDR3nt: TGTGCCAGCAGCTTGTTGACAGGGGCCGCAAGGGGCTACACCTTC

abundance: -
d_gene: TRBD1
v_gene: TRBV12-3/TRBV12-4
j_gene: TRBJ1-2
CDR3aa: CASRPGQHYGYTF
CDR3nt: TGTGCCAGCAGACCGGGACAGCACTATGGCTACACCTTC

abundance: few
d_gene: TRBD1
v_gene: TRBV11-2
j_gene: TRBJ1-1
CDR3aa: CASSLTQGATEAFF
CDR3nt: TGTGCCAGCAGCCTGACCCAGGGGGCCACTGAAGCTTTCTTT

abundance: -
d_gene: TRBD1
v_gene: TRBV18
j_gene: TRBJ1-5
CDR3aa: CASSPTGTGHQPQHF
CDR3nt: TGTGCCAGCTCACCGACCGGGACAGGGCATCAGCCCCAGCATTTT

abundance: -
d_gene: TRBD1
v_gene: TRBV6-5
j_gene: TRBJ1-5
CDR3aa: CASSWGQGKGNQPQHF
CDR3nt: TGTGCCAGCAGTTGGGGACAGGGAAAAGGAAATCAGCCCCAGCATTTT

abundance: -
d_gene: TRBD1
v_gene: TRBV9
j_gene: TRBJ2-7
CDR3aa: CASSASGRGSEQYF
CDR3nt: TGTGCCAGCAGCGCGAGTGGCAGGGGGAGCGAGCAGTACTTC

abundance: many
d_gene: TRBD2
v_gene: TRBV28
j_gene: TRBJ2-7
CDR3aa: CASSPMPGTSGRAWSYEQYF
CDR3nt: TGTGCCAGCAGCCCTATGCCAGGGACTAGCGGGAGGGCCTGGTCCTACGAGCAGTACTTC

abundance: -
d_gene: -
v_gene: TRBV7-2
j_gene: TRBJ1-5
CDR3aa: CASSPSPTGRLGNQPQHF
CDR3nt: TGTGCCAGCAGCCCGAGCCCTACAGGGAGATTGGGCAATCAGCCCCAGCATTTT

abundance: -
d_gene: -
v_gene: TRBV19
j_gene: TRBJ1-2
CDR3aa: CASSRPGESEKNYGYTF
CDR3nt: TGTGCCAGTAGCCGCCCGGGGGAGTCGGAGAAAAACTATGGCTACACCTTC

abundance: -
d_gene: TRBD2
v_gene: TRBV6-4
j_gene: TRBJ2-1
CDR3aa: CASSPAGGINNEQFF
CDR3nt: TGTGCCAGCAGCCCGGCGGGGGGGATAAACAATGAGCAGTTCTTC

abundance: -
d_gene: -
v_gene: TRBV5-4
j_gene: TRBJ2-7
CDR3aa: CASSLDPQSYEQYF
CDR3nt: TGTGCCAGCAGCTTGGATCCTCAGTCCTACGAGCAGTACTTC

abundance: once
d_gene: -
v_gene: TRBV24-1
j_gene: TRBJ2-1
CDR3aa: CATSDRTSSYNEQFF
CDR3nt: TGTGCCACCAGTGATCGTACAAGCTCCTACAATGAGCAGTTCTTC

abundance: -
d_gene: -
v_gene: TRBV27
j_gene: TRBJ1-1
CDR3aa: CASSSTGTEAFF
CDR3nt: TGTGCCAGCAGTTCGACAGGCACTGAAGCTTTCTTT

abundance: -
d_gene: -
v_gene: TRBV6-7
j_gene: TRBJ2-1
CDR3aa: CASSYSARGLPTYNEQFF
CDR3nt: TGTGCCAGCAGTTACTCAGCGCGGGGTCTTCCCACTTACAATGAGCAGTTCTTC

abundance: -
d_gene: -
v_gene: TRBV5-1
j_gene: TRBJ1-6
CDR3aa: CASSRGQEGSPLHF
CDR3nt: TGCGCCAGCAGTCGAGGCCAGGAGGGGTCACCCCTCCACTTT

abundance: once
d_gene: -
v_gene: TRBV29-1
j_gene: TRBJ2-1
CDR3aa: CSVEGRAYNEQFF
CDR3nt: TGCAGCGTTGAAGGGAGAGCCTACAATGAGCAGTTCTTC

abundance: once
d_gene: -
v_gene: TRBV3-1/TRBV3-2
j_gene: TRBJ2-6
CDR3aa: CASSQGTIQSGANVLTF
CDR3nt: TGTGCCAGCAGCCAAGGGACAATACAATCTGGGGCCAACGTCCTGACTTTC

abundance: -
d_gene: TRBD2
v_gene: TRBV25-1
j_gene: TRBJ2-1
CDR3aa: CASSVGGSSYNEQFF
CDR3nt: TGTGCCAGCAGTGTGGGGGGGAGCTCCTACAATGAGCAGTTCTTC

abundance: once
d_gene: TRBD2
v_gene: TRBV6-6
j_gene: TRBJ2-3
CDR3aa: CASSSQAGVTDTQYF
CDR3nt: TGTGCCAGCAGTTCCCAAGCGGGAGTCACAGATACGCAGTATTTT

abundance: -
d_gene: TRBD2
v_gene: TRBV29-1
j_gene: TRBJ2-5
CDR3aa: CSETSGETQYF
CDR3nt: TGCAGCGAGACTAGCGGGGAGACCCAGTACTTC

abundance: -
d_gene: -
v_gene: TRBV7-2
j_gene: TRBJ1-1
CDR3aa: CASSLMAMNTEAFF
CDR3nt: TGTGCCAGCAGCTTAATGGCAATGAACACTGAAGCTTTCTTT

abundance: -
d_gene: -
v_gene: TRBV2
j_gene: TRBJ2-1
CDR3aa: CASSSDSWNEQFF
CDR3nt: TGTGCCAGCAGTTCCGACTCCTGGAATGAGCAGTTCTTC

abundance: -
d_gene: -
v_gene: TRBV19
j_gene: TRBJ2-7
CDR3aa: CASRNGGTYEQYF
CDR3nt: TGTGCCAGTAGAAACGGGGGAACCTACGAGCAGTACTTC

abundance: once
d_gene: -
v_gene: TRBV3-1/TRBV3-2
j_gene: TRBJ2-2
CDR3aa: CASSHDGSGELFF
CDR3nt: TGTGCCAGCAGCCACGATGGCAGCGGGGAGCTGTTTTTT

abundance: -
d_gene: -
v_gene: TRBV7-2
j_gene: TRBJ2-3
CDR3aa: CASTQVGTASTDTQYF
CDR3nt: TGTGCCAGCACCCAAGTCGGTACAGCTAGCACAGATACGCAGTATTTT

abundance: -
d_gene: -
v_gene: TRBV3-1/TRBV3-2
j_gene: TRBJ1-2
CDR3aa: CASSPHRQNYGYTF
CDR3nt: TGTGCCAGCAGCCCACACCGTCAGAACTATGGCTACACCTTC

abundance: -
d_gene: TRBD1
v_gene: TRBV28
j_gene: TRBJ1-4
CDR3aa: CASSLLGQGSEKLFF
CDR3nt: TGTGCCAGCAGTTTACTGGGACAGGGGAGTGAAAAACTGTTTTTT

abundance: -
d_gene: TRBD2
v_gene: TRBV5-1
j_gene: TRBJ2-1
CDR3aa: CASSPESGAYNEQFF
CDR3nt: TGCGCCAGCAGCCCGGAAAGCGGGGCCTACAATGAGCAGTTCTTC

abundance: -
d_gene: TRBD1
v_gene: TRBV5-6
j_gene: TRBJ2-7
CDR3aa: CASSSRRQGAVQYF
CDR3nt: TGTGCCAGCAGCTCCCGGAGACAGGGGGCTGTGCAGTACTTC

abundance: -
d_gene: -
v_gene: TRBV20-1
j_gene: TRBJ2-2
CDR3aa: CSASRWEQLTGELFF
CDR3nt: TGCAGTGCTAGTCGGTGGGAGCAATTAACCGGGGAGCTGTTTTTT

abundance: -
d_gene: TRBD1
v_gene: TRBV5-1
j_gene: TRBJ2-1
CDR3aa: CASSTRTGYNEQFF
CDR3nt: TGCGCCAGCAGCACCCGGACAGGCTACAATGAGCAGTTCTTC

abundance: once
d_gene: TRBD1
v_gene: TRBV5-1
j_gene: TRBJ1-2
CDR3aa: CASSREQGPSYGYTF
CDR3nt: TGCGCCAGCAGCCGTGAACAGGGGCCGTCCTATGGCTACACCTTC

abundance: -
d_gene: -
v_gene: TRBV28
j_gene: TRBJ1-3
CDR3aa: CASSSSRNTIYF
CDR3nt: TGTGCCAGCAGTTCCAGTAGAAACACCATATATTTT

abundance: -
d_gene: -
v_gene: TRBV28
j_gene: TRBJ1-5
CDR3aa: CASSIPTGRVRNQPQHF
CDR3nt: TGTGCCAGCAGCATACCCACGGGGAGGGTAAGGAATCAGCCCCAGCATTTT

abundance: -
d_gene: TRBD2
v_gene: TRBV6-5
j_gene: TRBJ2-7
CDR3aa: CATQRGHEQYF
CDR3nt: TGTGCCACCCAGCGGGGGCACGAGCAGTACTTC

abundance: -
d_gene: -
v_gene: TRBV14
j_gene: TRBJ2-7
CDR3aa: CASSQDLRSSYYEQYF
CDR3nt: TGTGCCAGCAGCCAAGACTTACGGAGTTCCTACTACGAGCAGTACTTC

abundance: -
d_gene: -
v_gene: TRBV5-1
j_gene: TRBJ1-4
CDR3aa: CASRMTAGDEKLFF
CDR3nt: TGCGCCAGCAGGATGACAGCGGGGGATGAAAAACTGTTTTTT

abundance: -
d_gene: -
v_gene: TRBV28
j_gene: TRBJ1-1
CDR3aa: CATDERGGRNTEAFF
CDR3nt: TGTGCCACCGACGAGAGGGGGGGTCGGAACACTGAAGCTTTCTTT

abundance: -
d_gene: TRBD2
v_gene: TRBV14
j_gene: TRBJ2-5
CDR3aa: CASSSGVGGQETQYF
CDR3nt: TGTGCCAGCAGCTCTGGAGTGGGAGGGCAAGAGACCCAGTACTTC

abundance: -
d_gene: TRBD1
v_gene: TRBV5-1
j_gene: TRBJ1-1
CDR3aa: CASGTGANTEAFF
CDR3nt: TGCGCCAGCGGAACAGGGGCGAACACTGAAGCTTTCTTT

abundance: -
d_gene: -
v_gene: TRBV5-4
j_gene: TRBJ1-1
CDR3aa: CASSLDRGDTEAFF
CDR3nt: TGTGCCAGCAGCCTCGATCGAGGTGACACTGAAGCTTTCTTT

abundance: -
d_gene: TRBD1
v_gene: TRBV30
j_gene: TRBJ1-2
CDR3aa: CAWYGRGPYGYTF
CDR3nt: TGTGCCTGGTACGGCAGGGGGCCCTATGGCTACACCTTC

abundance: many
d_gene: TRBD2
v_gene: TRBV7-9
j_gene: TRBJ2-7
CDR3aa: CASTEGLAGAIEQYF
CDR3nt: TGTGCCAGCACCGAGGGACTAGCGGGAGCCATCGAGCAGTACTTC

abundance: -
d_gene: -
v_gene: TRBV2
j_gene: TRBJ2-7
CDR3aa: CASTGPGDEQYF
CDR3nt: TGTGCCAGCACCGGGCCCGGGGACGAGCAGTACTTC